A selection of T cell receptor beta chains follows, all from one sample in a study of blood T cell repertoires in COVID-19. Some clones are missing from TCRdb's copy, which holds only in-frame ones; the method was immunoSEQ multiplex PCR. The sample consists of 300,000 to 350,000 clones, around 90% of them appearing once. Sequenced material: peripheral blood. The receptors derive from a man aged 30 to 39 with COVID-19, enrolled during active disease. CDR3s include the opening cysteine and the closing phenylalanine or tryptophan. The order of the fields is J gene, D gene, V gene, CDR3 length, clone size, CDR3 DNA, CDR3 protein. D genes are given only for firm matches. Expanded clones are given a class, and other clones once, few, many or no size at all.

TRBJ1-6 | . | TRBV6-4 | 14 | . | TGTGCCAGCAGGACAGAAGTCCCTAATTCACCCCTCCACTTT | CASRTEVPNSPLHF
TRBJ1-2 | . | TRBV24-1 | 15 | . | TGTGCCACCAGTGATCCCCGCGGGGGGGACGATGGCTACACCTTC | CATSDPRGGDDGYTF
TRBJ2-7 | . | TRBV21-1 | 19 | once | TGTGCCAGCAGCAAAGATGAGGGGACACTTAAAATGAGCTCCTACGAGCAGTACTTC | CASSKDEGTLKMSSYEQYF
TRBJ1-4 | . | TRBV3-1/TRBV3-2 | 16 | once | TGTGCCAGCAGCCAAGATTGGGCAGATAGGGGGGAAAAACTGTTTTTT | CASSQDWADRGEKLFF
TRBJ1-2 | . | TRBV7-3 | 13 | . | TGTGCCAGCAGCTCGGGACACGGCTATGGCTACACCTTC | CASSSGHGYGYTF
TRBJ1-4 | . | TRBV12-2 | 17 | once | TGTGCAAGTCGCTTAAGAGCTTGGACAGGGGATTTTGAAAAACTGTTTTTT | CASRLRAWTGDFEKLFF
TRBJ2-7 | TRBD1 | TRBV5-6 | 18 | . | TGTGCCAGCAGCTTGACTGTCGCTTCCTGGACAGGGGAATACGAGCAGTACTTC | CASSLTVASWTGEYEQYF
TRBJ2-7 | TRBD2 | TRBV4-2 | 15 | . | TGTGCCAGCAGCTCGCGCCGGGACTATCGTTACGAGCAGTACTTC | CASSSRRDYRYEQYF
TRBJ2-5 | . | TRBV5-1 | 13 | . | TGCGCCAGCAGCTTCGGGACTCAAGAGACCCAGTACTTC | CASSFGTQETQYF
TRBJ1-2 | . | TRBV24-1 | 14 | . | TGTGCCACCAGTGATTTCTCCGCTAACTATGGCTACACCTTC | CATSDFSANYGYTF
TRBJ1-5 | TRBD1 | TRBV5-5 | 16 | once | TGTGCCAGCAGCTTGAGGGACAGGTATAGCAATCAGCCCCAGCATTTT | CASSLRDRYSNQPQHF
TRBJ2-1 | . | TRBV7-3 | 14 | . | TGTGCCAGCAGCTTAACCCGACTTGGCGATGAGCAGTTCTTC | CASSLTRLGDEQFF
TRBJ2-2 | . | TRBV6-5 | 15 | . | TGTGCCAGCAGTCCCGGACAGGGAGGGGGCGGGGAGCTGTTTTTT | CASSPGQGGGGELFF
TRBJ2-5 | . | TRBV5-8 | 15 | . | TGTGCCAGCAGCTTGCGACAGTCGTACCAAGAGACCCAGTACTTC | CASSLRQSYQETQYF
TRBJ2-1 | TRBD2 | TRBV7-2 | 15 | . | TGTGCCAGCAGCTCCGATGCGGGGGGGGGCTATGAGCAGTTCTTC | CASSSDAGGGYEQFF
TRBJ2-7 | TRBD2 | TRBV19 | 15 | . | TGTGCCAGTAGTGCACTAGCGGGATCCTCCTACGAGCAGTACTTC | CASSALAGSSYEQYF
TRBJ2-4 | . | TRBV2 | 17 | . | TGTGCCAGCCACTATGAGTTGAGAGGGCCGGCCAAAAACATTCAGTACTTC | CASHYELRGPAKNIQYF
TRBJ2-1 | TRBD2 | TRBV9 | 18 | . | TGTGCCAGCAGCGCTGGATTTGGACTAGCGGGGGGAATGAATGAGCAGTTCTTC | CASSAGFGLAGGMNEQFF
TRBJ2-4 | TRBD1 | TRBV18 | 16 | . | TGTGCCAGCTCACTCGGGACAGGGGGCCTTACAAACATTCAGTACTTC | CASSLGTGGLTNIQYF
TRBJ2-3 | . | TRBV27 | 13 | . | TGTGCCAGCAGTACGACCGGAGGGACGACGCAGTATTTT | CASSTTGGTTQYF
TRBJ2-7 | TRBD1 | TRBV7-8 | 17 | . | TGTGCCAGCAGCTTAGCTTCCTCCGGGACAGGGACCTTCGAGCAGTACTTC | CASSLASSGTGTFEQYF
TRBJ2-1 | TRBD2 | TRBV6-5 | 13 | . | TGTGCCAGCCGCGGGAGGGTCTACAATGAGCAGTTCTTC | CASRGRVYNEQFF
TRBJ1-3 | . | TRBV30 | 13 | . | TGTGCCTGGAGATATAGTTCTGGAAACACCATATATTTT | CAWRYSSGNTIYF
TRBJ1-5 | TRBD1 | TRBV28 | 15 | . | TGTGCCAGCAGTTTAACAGACAGGGTAAATCAGCCCCAGCATTTT | CASSLTDRVNQPQHF
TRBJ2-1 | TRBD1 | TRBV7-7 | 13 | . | TGTGCCAGCAGCCAAACAGGGGGCAATGAGCAGTTCTTC | CASSQTGGNEQFF
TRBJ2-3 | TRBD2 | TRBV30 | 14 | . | TGTGCCTCCTACGGGGGGGCCAGCACAGATACGCAGTATTTT | CASYGGASTDTQYF
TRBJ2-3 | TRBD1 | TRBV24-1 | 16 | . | TGTGCCACCAGTGGGGACAGCGGAAGGCAGGCAGATACGCAGTATTTT | CATSGDSGRQADTQYF
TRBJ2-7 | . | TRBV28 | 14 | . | TGTGCCACCCATTTGACGCGAGGGCCCAGCGAGCAGTACTTC | CATHLTRGPSEQYF
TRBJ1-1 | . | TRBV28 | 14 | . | TGTGCCAGCAGCGTAGGTGGCGGGAACACTGAAGCTTTCTTT | CASSVGGGNTEAFF
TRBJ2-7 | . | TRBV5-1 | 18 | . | TGCGCCAGCAGCTTGGCGGGGTCAACTTACGGCCACCCCTACGAGCAGTACTTC | CASSLAGSTYGHPYEQYF
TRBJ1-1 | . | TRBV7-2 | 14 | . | TGTGCCAGCAGCTTAGGCAGGGTTAGGGCTGAAGCTTTCTTT | CASSLGRVRAEAFF
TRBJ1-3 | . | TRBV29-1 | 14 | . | TGCAGCGTTGAAGGTACTAGATCTGGAAACACCATATATTTT | CSVEGTRSGNTIYF
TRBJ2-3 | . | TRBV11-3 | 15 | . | TGTGCCAGCAGCTTCCACGGGAGTGGCACAGATACGCAGTATTTT | CASSFHGSGTDTQYF
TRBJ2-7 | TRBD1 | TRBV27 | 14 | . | TGTGCCAGCAGTCAAGGGACAGTTGGCTACGAGCAGTACTTC | CASSQGTVGYEQYF
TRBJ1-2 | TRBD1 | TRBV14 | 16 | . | TGTGCCAGCAGCCCCAGGGGTGCCGGGACAGGGGATGGCTACACCTTC | CASSPRGAGTGDGYTF
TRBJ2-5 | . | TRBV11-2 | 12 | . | TGTGCCAGCAGCTTACCACAAGAGACCCAGTACTTC | CASSLPQETQYF